These 24 T cell receptor beta chains were all obtained from the same sample, sequenced in a study of T cell responses to AZD1222 COVID-19 vaccine. Here immunoSEQ multiplex PCR was the method, and the copy in TCRdb shows in-frame clones only, minus some. This sample has under 200,000 clones; over 90% occur once, and the top ten carry around 4%. The source was peripheral blood, collected on day 0 of AZD1222 vaccination. The origin of the receptors is an adult in good health.

V gene TRBV7-9 combines with J gene TRBJ1-2, with a possible D match to TRBD1 (6 bases). Looked up from germline, CDR1 is SEHNR and CDR2 is FQNEAQ (reference sequence). Trimming pared 1 base from V and 6 bases from J, leaving 24 bases between. The CDR3 extends over 18 amino acids. In DNA form, the CDR3 reads TGTGCCAGCAGCTTAGAGGTTATGGACAGCTACCCCCAGGATGGCTACACCTTC. This codes for CASSLEVMDSYPQDGYTF. Complete variable domain (other parts from reference TRBV7-9 and TRBJ1-2): DTGVSQNPRHKITKRGQNVTFRCDPISEHNRLYWYRQTLGQGPEFLTYFQNEAQLEKSRLLSDRFSAERPKGSFSTLEIQRTEQGDSAMYLCASSLEVMDSYPQDGYTFGSGTRLTVV.

The chain uses TRBV10-3 and TRBJ1-6; D is unresolved. The length of the CDR3 is 16 residues. Trimming removed 5 bases at V and 0 bases at J, with 11 bases between. Germline values: CDR1 ENHRY, CDR2 SYGVKD. CDR3 DNA: TGTGCCATCAGTTCCAGTTTGAGCTCCTATAATTCACCCCTCCACTTT. It yields the protein CAISSSLSSYNSPLHF.

The genes are TRBV6-5 and TRBJ2-7; D remains ambiguous. This CDR3 spans 15 amino acids. V was clipped by 0 bases and J by 1 base, with 10 bases between them. Germline-derived CDR1 and CDR2 are MNHEY and SVGAGI. CDR3 bases: TGTGCCAGCAGTTACTCGATAACGAGATCCTACGAGCAGTACTTC. It codes for CASSYSITRSYEQYF.

This clone was counted a single time. This chain links TRBV6-5 with TRBJ2-2; no reliable D call. The germline CDR1 and CDR2 sequences are MNHEY and SVGAGI. The CDR3 runs 15 residues. Trimming shortened V by 11 bases and J by 4 bases, and 20 bases separated the two germline ends. CDR3 protein: CAVSPGRRFTGELFF. CDR3 DNA sequence: TGTGCCGTATCACCGGGCCGCCGATTCACCGGGGAGCTGTTTTTT.

CDR3 bases: TGTGCCAGCAGCTTAGACAGGGCCTTCGCCAATGAGCAGTTCTTC. Translation gives CASSLDRAFANEQFF. The chain links TRBV11-1 to TRBJ2-1; D may be TRBD1 (6 bases). The germline V gene has CDR1 SGHAT and CDR2 FQDESV (reference sequence). The ends were cut back, 1 base at V and 6 bases at J, with 13 bases in the middle. This CDR3 is 15 amino acids long.

The chain has TRBV21-1 and TRBJ1-2. TRBV21-1 is designated a pseudogene. The CDR3 runs to 16 residues. CDR3 DNA: TGTGCCAGCAGCAAAGTCGCGGGACGGCCTGCGGGGGGCTACACCTTC. As protein: CASSKVAGRPAGGYTF.

This chain connects TRBV19 to TRBJ1-1; D is unresolved. The V gene lost 2 bases and the J gene lost 1 base, with 8 bases spanning the gap. Germline values: CDR1 LNHDA, CDR2 SQIVND (reference sequence). The CDR3 extends over 14 amino acids. CDR3 amino acids: CASSIIDRNTEAFF. The CDR3 region has the DNA TGTGCCAGTAGTATAATAGACCGGAACACTGAAGCTTTCTTT.

V gene TRBV5-1 combines with J gene TRBJ1-6; a possible D gene is TRBD1 (5 bases). This CDR3 has 14 amino acids. Trimming pared 6 bases from V and 5 bases from J, leaving 12 bases between. Germline CDR1 reads SGHRS; CDR2 reads YFSETQ. The CDR3 DNA is TGCGCCAGCAAGGTTCAGGGAAATAATTCACCCCTCCACTTT. It yields the protein CASKVQGNNSPLHF. Complete variable domain (other parts from reference TRBV5-1 and TRBJ1-6): KAGVTQTPRYLIKTRGQQVTLSCSPISGHRSVSWYQQTPGQGLQFLFEYFSETQRNKGNFPGRFSGRQFSNSRSEMNVSTLELGDSALYLCASKVQGNNSPLHFGNGTRLTVT.

The V gene is TRBV5-1, the J gene TRBJ2-3; D is ambiguous. V was cut by 0 bases and J by 0 bases, with 5 bases left in between. CDR1 is SGHRS and CDR2 is YFSETQ in the germline V gene. This CDR3 comprises 14 residues. As DNA, the CDR3 is TGCGCCAGCAGCTTGGATAAAAGCACAGATACGCAGTATTTT. Residues: CASSLDKSTDTQYF.

The chain recombines TRBV11-2 with TRBJ2-1; D perhaps matches TRBD2 (5 bases). The CDR3 consists of 13 residues. Germline V gene lookup returns CDR1 SGHAT and CDR2 FQNNGV. V gave up 3 bases and J gave up 6 bases, with 9 bases separating them. DNA of the CDR3: TGTGCCAGCAGCTTCGGCGGGCGCAATGAGCAGTTCTTC. It codes for CASSFGGRNEQFF.

The chain has TRBV5-8 and TRBJ1-2; 9 bases map to TRBD1. V shed 1 base and J 8 bases; nucleotides not matched to a gene: 12. The germline V gene has CDR1 SGHTS and CDR2 YDEGEE. This CDR3 comprises 16 residues. The CDR3 DNA sequence: TGTGCCAGCAGCTTGAACCCCGGGACAGGGATCCGGGGCTACACCTTC. Its protein product is CASSLNPGTGIRGYTF. The full variable domain, in which reference TRBV5-8 and TRBJ1-2 provide the parts outside the CDR3, is EAGVTQSPTHLIKTRGQQATLRCSPISGHTSVYWYQQALGLGLQFLLWYDEGEERNRGNFPPRFSGRQFPNYSSELNVNALELEDSALYLCASSLNPGTGIRGYTFGSGTRLTVV.

The rearrangement joins TRBV19 to TRBJ2-1; D is unresolved. With 5 bases removed from V and 6 bases from J, the gap between germline ends came to 17 bases. CDR3 length equals 15 residues. Germline-derived CDR1 and CDR2 are LNHDA and SQIVND (reference sequence). The CDR3: CASSFSSRLSNEQFF. CDR3 nucleotide sequence: TGTGCCAGTAGTTTTTCCAGCCGATTATCCAATGAGCAGTTCTTC.

The chain carries TRBV5-1 and TRBJ1-2; 9 bases are a match to TRBD1. CDR3 length: 15 residues. J was trimmed by 4 bases and V by 7 bases; bases with no gene match: 11. CDR1 and CDR2 (germline): SGHRS, YFSETQ. In DNA form, the CDR3 reads TGCGCCAGCGGACTTGGGACAGGGTACAGCTATGGCTACACCTTC. Translation: CASGLGTGYSYGYTF.

The chain is built from TRBV29-1 and TRBJ1-1; 7 nucleotides line up with TRBD1. The CDR3 has 13 residues. CDR1 and CDR2 from the germline V gene are SQVTM and ANQGSEA. The ends lost 7 bases at V and 5 bases at J; junction bases unmatched: 10. The CDR3 loop is CSALTGRETEAFF. As DNA, the CDR3 is TGCAGCGCCTTGACAGGGAGGGAAACTGAAGCTTTCTTT.

The V call is TRBV10-3, the J call TRBJ2-7, with 9 bases aligning to TRBD2. Trimming removed 6 bases from V and 7 bases from J; junction bases left unmatched: 13. Germline CDR1 reads ENHRY; CDR2 reads SYGVKD. The CDR3 is 15 amino acids. CDR3 protein: CAIRISLAGSEEQYF. In nucleotides, the CDR3 is TGTGCCATCAGGATCTCTCTAGCGGGGAGTGAAGAGCAGTACTTC.

This clone was detected only once. The chain employs TRBV15 and TRBJ1-6; TRBD1 agrees at 8 bases. This CDR3 comprises 17 residues. The V gene end was trimmed by 3 bases and the J gene end by 6 bases; junction bases not matched to a gene: 10. Germline-derived CDR1 and CDR2 are LNHNV and YYDKDF (reference sequence). The CDR3 protein is CATSRGRTGIFNSPLHF. DNA of the CDR3: TGTGCCACCAGCAGGGGGAGGACAGGGATCTTTAATTCACCCCTCCACTTT.

This chain connects TRBV6-2 or TRBV6-3 to TRBJ2-7, with 13 bases identical to TRBD2. Germline values: CDR1 MNHEY, CDR2 SVGEGT. The J segment lost 3 bases and the V segment lost 6 bases, leaving 11 bases of the junction unmatched. The CDR3 is 17 amino acids. The CDR3 is CASSRTSGSGLNYEQYF. The CDR3, as DNA: TGTGCCAGCAGCCGGACTAGCGGGAGTGGCCTAAACTACGAGCAGTACTTC.

This clone was detected only once. The chain couples TRBV4-1 to TRBJ1-1; 7 positions match TRBD1. The germline CDR1 and CDR2 sequences are MGHRA and YSYEKL. Trimming took 5 bases from V and 6 from J; bases not matched to a gene: 12. This CDR3 is built from 15 residues. The DNA of the CDR3 is TGCGCCAGCAGCGAGCGAGGGGGCGGGTCTGCTGAAGCTTTCTTT. Its translation: CASSERGGGSAEAFF.

V usage is TRBV6-5 and J usage is TRBJ1-5, with a possible D match to TRBD1 (5 bases). Germline CDR1 reads MNHEY; CDR2 reads SVGAGI. The CDR3 contains 14 residues. V lost 3 bases to trimming and J lost 0 bases, with 6 bases between them. The CDR3 region has the DNA TGTGCCAGCAGTTATGGGGCTAGCAATCAGCCCCAGCATTTT. Translation: CASSYGASNQPQHF.

The rearrangement links TRBV5-1 to TRBJ2-5; possible D gene TRBD2, 6 bases. The CDR3 runs to 18 residues. Germline V CDR1 and CDR2: SGHRS, YFSETQ. V gave up 4 bases and J gave up 1 base, with 23 bases separating them. The CDR3 reads CASSPRGARGAAQETQYF. Written as DNA, the CDR3 is TGCGCCAGCAGCCCGCGCGGGGCGAGAGGGGCCGCCCAAGAGACCCAGTACTTC.

The chain links TRBV7-9 to TRBJ1-1; no reliable D call. The germline V and J ends were trimmed by 3 bases and 8 bases, with 10 bases remaining between them. The CDR3 extends over 12 amino acids. Germline lookup yields CDR1 SEHNR and CDR2 FQNEAQ (reference sequence). CDR3: CASSLSPGEAFF. The CDR3 bases are TGTGCCAGCAGCTTGTCCCCCGGCGAAGCTTTCTTT.

This clone was counted only a few times. The V call is TRBV13, the J call TRBJ2-7; the D is unclear. Germline CDR1 reads PRHDT; CDR2 reads FYEKMQ (reference sequence). This CDR3 comprises 12 residues. Trimming removed 3 bases at V and 6 bases at J, with 9 bases between. CDR3 residues: CASSFQRGEQYF. The CDR3 DNA is TGTGCCAGCAGCTTCCAGAGAGGCGAGCAGTACTTC. Complete variable domain (other parts from reference TRBV13 and TRBJ2-7): AAGVIQSPRHLIKEKRETATLKCYPIPRHDTVYWYQQGPGQDPQFLISFYEKMQSDKGSIPDRFSAQQFSDYHSELNMSSLELGDSALYFCASSFQRGEQYFGPGTRLTVT.

This sequence joins TRBV27 and TRBJ1-1; D unclear. CDR1 and CDR2 (germline): MNHEY, SMNVEV (reference sequence). The CDR3 runs 11 residues. V was shortened by 6 bases and J by 4 bases, with 6 bases between the two germline ends. This chain's CDR3 is CASRSFTEAFF. In DNA, the CDR3 is TGTGCCAGCAGGTCCTTCACTGAAGCTTTCTTT.

CDR3 DNA: TGTGCCAGCAGTTTCCTCTCACATCAGGGGGGGCATAATGAGAGGGTCGGCTTAACTGAAGCTTTCTTT. It specifies CASSFLSHQGGHNERVGLTEAFF. The chain employs TRBV28 and TRBJ1-1; 7 bases agree with TRBD1. The CDR3 is 23 amino acids. Germline CDR1 MDHEN, CDR2 SYDVKM. Trimming at V came to 3 bases and at J to 5 bases, leaving 33 bases not matched to a gene.